One and the same sample provided the 23 T cell receptor beta chains below, sequenced in a study of T cell responses to AZD1222 COVID-19 vaccine. Libraries were prepared by immunoSEQ multiplex PCR; TCRdb keeps only in-frame clonotypes and omits some of them. The sample lists around 140,000 clones, around 87% occurring once. The sequencing used peripheral blood, collected on day 0 of AZD1222 vaccination. The receptors were gathered from an adult in good health.

J is TRBJ2-2 and V is TRBV28, with 14 bases matching TRBD2. Per the germline V gene, CDR1 is MDHEN and CDR2 is SYDVKM. This CDR3 is 18 amino acids long. V lost 6 bases and J lost 2; bases outside the gene matches: 8. The CDR3 region has the DNA TGTGCCAGCAGGCCCCCGACTAGCGGGAGGGCCAACACCGGGGAGCTGTTTTTT. This sequence encodes CASRPPTSGRANTGELFF.

This chain links TRBV11-2 with TRBJ2-1; D gene ambiguous. The germline V gene has CDR1 SGHAT and CDR2 FQNNGV. V lost 1 base and J 6 bases, leaving 7 bases between the germline ends. The CDR3 runs 13 residues. CDR3 sequence reads: CASSLGQSNEQFF. Here the CDR3 DNA reads TGTGCCAGCAGCTTAGGGCAGTCCAATGAGCAGTTCTTC.

This clone was recorded once. The chain carries TRBV5-1 and TRBJ1-4; 7 positions match TRBD1. V lost 3 bases to trimming and J lost 3 bases; unmatched junction nucleotides: 2. This CDR3 has 14 amino acids. Germline V lookup: CDR1 SGHRS, CDR2 YFSETQ. The CDR3 spells CASSYQGANEKLFF. CDR3 coding DNA: TGCGCCAGCAGCTACCAGGGGGCTAATGAAAAACTGTTTTTT.

A single count supports this clone. The chain combines TRBV5-6 with TRBJ1-2; D not certain. Between the trimmed V and J ends, which lost 4 bases and 4 bases, there was a span of 11 bases. The CDR3 has 13 amino acids. Germline V gene sequence: CDR1 SGHDT, CDR2 YYEEEE. The CDR3 nucleotides read TGTGCCAGCAGCGTGAACGGACTCTATGGCTACACCTTC. It encodes CASSVNGLYGYTF. Full variable domain (missing parts from reference TRBV5-6 and TRBJ1-2): DAGVTQSPTHLIKTRGQQVTLRCSPKSGHDTVSWYQQALGQGPQFIFQYYEEEERQRGNFPDRFSGHQFPNYSSELNVNALLLGDSALYLCASSVNGLYGYTFGSGTRLTVV.

The V gene is TRBV6-4, the J gene TRBJ1-1; D is possibly TRBD1 (6 bases). The germline V and J ends were trimmed by 6 bases and 1 base, with 9 bases remaining between them. This CDR3 spans 13 amino acids. The germline CDR1 and CDR2 sequences are MRHNA and SNTAGT. The CDR3 spells CASSQDRNTEAFF. The CDR3 DNA sequence: TGTGCCAGCAGCCAGGACAGGAACACTGAAGCTTTCTTT.

The V call is TRBV6-5, the J call TRBJ1-5, with D tentatively TRBD1 (6 bases). Trimming removed 5 bases from V and 0 bases from J, with 11 bases in between. Germline-derived CDR1 and CDR2 are MNHEY and SVGAGI. This CDR3 has 15 residues. The CDR3 nucleotides read TGTGCCAGCAGTCGAACAGGGAATAGCAATCAGCCCCAGCATTTT. Translating gives CASSRTGNSNQPQHF.

The gene calls are TRBV5-1 and TRBJ1-2; 9 bases are shared with TRBD1. CDR1 is SGHRS and CDR2 is YFSETQ in the germline V gene. There are 15 residues in the CDR3. Unmatched junction bases numbered 9, after V lost 4 bases and J lost 5 bases. As DNA, the CDR3 is TGCGCCAGCAGCATCCTACAGGGGGCTTCGTATGGCTACACCTTC. It translates to CASSILQGASYGYTF.

The genes are TRBV10-1 and TRBJ1-1, with D perhaps matching TRBD1 (5 bases). The CDR3 consists of 13 residues. Germline V lookup: CDR1 WNHNN, CDR2 SYGVQD (reference sequence). Trimming shortened V by 5 bases and J by 8 bases, and 15 bases separated the two germline ends. The CDR3 spells CASSNRDAREAFF. CDR3 in DNA: TGCGCCAGCAGTAACCGGGACGCGAGAGAAGCTTTCTTT.

The rearrangement uses TRBV30 and TRBJ1-6; D remains ambiguous. CDR3 length: 13 amino acids. Per germline, CDR1 GTSNPN and CDR2 SVGIG (reference sequence). V gave up 4 bases and J gave up 8 bases, with 12 bases separating them. The DNA of the CDR3 is TGTGCCTGGAACCTACGGGAGTATTCACCCCTCCACTTT. Translation gives CAWNLREYSPLHF.

The chain combines TRBV28 with TRBJ1-3, with TRBD1 identical over 7 bases. Germline loops: CDR1 MDHEN, CDR2 SYDVKM. The CDR3 spans 15 residues. Trimming at V came to 2 bases and at J to 1 base, leaving 2 bases not matched to a gene. The CDR3 region has the DNA TGTGCCAGCAGTTTAGAGGACAGGTCTGGAAACACCATATATTTT. This translates into CASSLEDRSGNTIYF. Full variable domain (missing parts from reference TRBV28 and TRBJ1-3): DVKVTQSSRYLVKRTGEKVFLECVQDMDHENMFWYRQDPGLGLRLIYFSYDVKMKEKGDIPEGYSVSREKKERFSLILESASTNQTSMYLCASSLEDRSGNTIYFGEGSWLTVV.

This clone was counted between two and nine times. The chain is built from TRBV6-1 and TRBJ1-2, with D unresolved. V lost 3 bases and J 6 bases, leaving 11 bases between the germline ends. Per the germline V gene, CDR1 is MNHNS and CDR2 is SASEGT. The CDR3 runs 13 residues. CDR3 loop: CASSDLDRDGYTF. For the CDR3, the DNA is TGTGCCAGCAGTGATTTGGACCGGGATGGCTACACCTTC.

This clone was recorded only once. The chain uses TRBV5-6 and TRBJ1-5, with D possibly matching TRBD1 (5 bases). Per the germline V gene, CDR1 is SGHDT and CDR2 is YYEEEE. Trimming shortened V by 0 bases and J by 1 base, and 11 bases separated the two germline ends. CDR3 length: 16 amino acids. CDR3 sequence reads: CASSLAGSLSNQPQHF. CDR3 sequence (DNA): TGTGCCAGCAGCTTGGCAGGGTCGCTCAGCAATCAGCCCCAGCATTTT.

This clone was recorded a few times. The rearrangement links TRBV19 to TRBJ1-1; maybe TRBD1 (6 bases). V was trimmed by 2 bases and J by 0 bases, leaving 13 bases between them. Germline V CDR1 and CDR2: LNHDA, SQIVND (reference sequence). This CDR3 spans 16 amino acids. The CDR3 here is CASSIRASGVNTEAFF. The CDR3 nucleotides are TGTGCCAGTAGTATAAGGGCTTCAGGGGTGAACACTGAAGCTTTCTTT.

V and J are TRBV7-9 and TRBJ2-7, with 9 bases that match TRBD2. This CDR3 comprises 14 residues. Germline CDR1 and CDR2: SEHNR and FQNEAQ (reference sequence). V lost 3 bases to trimming and J lost 4 bases; unmatched junction nucleotides: 4. Written as DNA, the CDR3 is TGTGCCAGCAGCTTCCGGACTAGCGTATACGAGCAGTACTTC. It yields the protein CASSFRTSVYEQYF.

The rearrangement joins TRBV9 to TRBJ1-6; no clear D. The CDR3 extends over 15 amino acids. The V end was cut by 1 base, the J end by 10 bases, with 15 bases between. The germline CDR1 and CDR2 sequences are SGDLS and YYNGEE. The CDR3 protein is CASSVSPGRESPLHF. DNA of the CDR3: TGTGCCAGCAGCGTATCGCCGGGTCGGGAGTCACCCCTCCACTTT.

The chain joins TRBV6-5 to TRBJ2-7, with 7 positions matching TRBD2. CDR1 is MNHEY, CDR2 SVGAGI, per germline. V was clipped by 2 bases and J by 2 bases; unmatched bases: 6. CDR3 length: 15 amino acids. CDR3 amino acids: CASSYAASGTYEQYF. The CDR3 nucleotides read TGTGCCAGCAGTTACGCGGCTAGCGGCACCTACGAGCAGTACTTC.

This chain uses TRBV12-3 or TRBV12-4 with TRBJ2-7; no firm D call. The CDR3 loop spans 12 amino acids. The V gene lost 3 bases and the J gene lost 2 bases, with 5 bases spanning the gap. The CDR3 DNA sequence: TGTGCCAGCAGTTTTATCCCCTACGAGCAGTACTTC. Residues: CASSFIPYEQYF.

The V gene is TRBV21-1, the J gene TRBJ2-7; the table calls TRBD1, which could not be checked here. TRBV21-1 is a listed pseudogene. This CDR3 is 16 amino acids long. The CDR3 sequence: CASSHRPGQGQDEQYF. The CDR3, as DNA: TGTGCCAGCAGCCACCGCCCGGGACAGGGCCAGGACGAGCAGTACTTC.

The V and J genes are TRBV4-1 and TRBJ1-2; the match to TRBD1 covers 9 bases. This CDR3 is 17 amino acids long. Trimming took 1 base from V and 2 from J; bases not matched to a gene: 8. Germline-derived CDR1 and CDR2 are MGHRA and YSYEKL. The chain's CDR3 is CASSQGSGTGLNYGYTF. The CDR3 DNA sequence: TGCGCCAGCAGCCAAGGGTCCGGGACAGGGCTAAACTATGGCTACACCTTC.

This chain connects TRBV28 to TRBJ2-7, with a possible D match to TRBD2 (5 bases). Germline-derived CDR1 and CDR2 are MDHEN and SYDVKM. The V and J ends lost 4 bases and 6 bases respectively, with 10 bases between them. The CDR3 loop spans 12 amino acids. For the CDR3, the DNA is TGTGCCAGCAGTTCCGTCGGGGTCGAGCAGTACTTC. This sequence encodes CASSSVGVEQYF.

The V and J genes are TRBV13 and TRBJ2-1; 7 bases map to TRBD2. The ends lost 3 bases at V and 0 bases at J; junction bases unmatched: 14. The CDR3 totals 19 residues. Germline CDR1 is PRHDT and CDR2 is FYEKMQ (reference sequence). The CDR3 here is CASSFLERTGGSSYNEQFF. The CDR3 bases are TGTGCCAGCAGCTTCCTGGAGCGGACGGGGGGAAGCTCCTACAATGAGCAGTTCTTC.

This clone was found a few times. Here the CDR3 reads CASSPRGQHNQPQHF. CDR3 bases: TGTGCCAGCAGCCCGCGGGGTCAACACAATCAGCCCCAGCATTTT. This sequence joins TRBV3-1 (or the pseudogene TRBV3-2) and TRBJ1-5; D ambiguous. This CDR3 contains 15 residues. The germline V and J ends were trimmed by 4 bases and 3 bases, with 13 bases remaining between them. Germline CDR1 is LGHDT and CDR2 is YNNKEL (reference sequence).

The gene calls are TRBV18 and TRBJ1-6; 10 bases match TRBD1. Germline V lookup: CDR1 KGHSH, CDR2 LQKENI. Trimming at V came to 3 bases and at J to 7 bases, leaving 0 bases not matched to a gene. This CDR3 region has 14 residues. CDR3 nucleotides: TGTGCCAGCTCACCGGACAGGGGGAATTCACCCCTCCACTTT. Amino acid sequence: CASSPDRGNSPLHF.